The 27 T cell receptor beta chains presented below share a single source sample, sequenced in a study of T cells in Graves' hyperthyroidism and ophthalmopathy. TCR beta CDR3 regions were amplified from RNA transcripts. First-round RT-PCR of the TCR CDR3 relied on the HTBI primer set. TCRdb re-called the multiplex PCR reads through MiXCR, storing one row per CDR3 protein. The sample includes more than 500,000 distinct CDR3 sequences, around 46% of them seen just once. The sample was peripheral blood or thyroid tissue (not recorded which). All receptors derive from an adult woman with Graves' disease, either hyperthyroidism or ophthalmopathy (not recorded which).

This clonotype has a single count. V usage is TRBV9 and J usage is TRBJ2-5; 11 bases are a match to TRBD2. Germline lookup yields CDR1 SGDLS and CDR2 YYNGEE. The junction had 12 bases not matched to a gene; V was cut back by 3 bases and J by 5 bases. This CDR3 is 17 amino acids long. The CDR3 is CASSASLAGGPGETQYF. The CDR3 nucleotides read TGTGCCAGCAGCGCCAGTTTAGCGGGAGGGCCGGGGGAGACCCAGTACTTC.

CDR3 residues: CASRHWGGSGKTQIPQYF. As DNA, the CDR3 is TGTGCCAGCAGGCACTGGGGCGGTAGCGGGAAAACACAGATACCGCAGTATTTT. V and J are TRBV7-9 and TRBJ2-3; 8 nucleotides agree with TRBD2. V lost 6 bases to trimming and J lost 10 bases; unmatched junction nucleotides: 24. The CDR3 has 18 amino acids. The germline V gene encodes CDR1 SEHNR and CDR2 FQNEAQ (reference sequence).

This clonotype was seen at least ten times. The rearrangement joins TRBV7-3 to TRBJ2-5; the match to TRBD2 covers 13 bases. CDR3 length: 16 residues. Germline lookup yields CDR1 SGHTA and CDR2 FQGTGA. Germline trimming cut 5 bases from V and 5 bases from J; bases unmatched to any gene: 8. CDR3 in DNA: TGTGCCAGCAGCCACGGACTAGCGGGAGTGAGTGAGACCCAGTACTTC. This translates into CASSHGLAGVSETQYF.

This chain joins TRBV5-1 and TRBJ2-7, with TRBD2 identical over 10 bases. The junction had 4 bases not matched to a gene; V was cut back by 0 bases and J by 4 bases. The CDR3 is 15 residues long. Per germline, CDR1 SGHRS and CDR2 YFSETQ. CDR3 DNA sequence: TGCGCCAGCAGCTTGGACGGACTAGCGGTGTACGAGCAGTACTTC. It codes for CASSLDGLAVYEQYF.

Remarks on this clonotype: A junction end diverges from the germline sequence, so it may reflect a read error. The J gene is TRBJ2-2, the V gene TRBV10-1; 7 bases line up with TRBD1. The CDR3 contains 13 residues. Germline CDR1 WNHNN, CDR2 SYGVQD (reference sequence). CDR3 nucleotide sequence: TGCGCCAGCAGCGCAGGGGGTGTCGGCGAGCAGTTTTTT. Amino acids: CASSAGGVGEQFF.

This clonotype was found a few times. The rearrangement uses TRBV7-3 and TRBJ2-3; TRBD1 or TRBD2 may be the D gene (5 bases each). Germline-derived CDR1 and CDR2 are SGHTA and FQGTGA. The CDR3 has 14 residues. V was trimmed by 1 base and J by 6 bases, leaving 11 bases between them. CDR3 coding DNA: TGTGCCAGCAGCTTAATGAGGGGCGAGGATACGCAGTATTTT. Translating gives CASSLMRGEDTQYF.

This clonotype has at least ten counts. The chain recombines TRBV15 with TRBJ2-7, with no clear D. V shed 1 base and J shed 6 bases, with 7 bases lying between them. The CDR3 runs 12 residues. The germline gives CDR1 LNHNV, CDR2 YYDKDF (reference sequence). The CDR3 sequence: CATSRGMREQYF. CDR3 in DNA: TGTGCCACCAGCAGAGGTATGCGCGAGCAGTACTTC. Filled out from reference TRBV15 and TRBJ2-7, the complete variable domain reads DAMVIQNPRYQVTQFGKPVTLSCSQTLNHNVMYWYQQKSSQAPKLLFHYYDKDFNNEADTPDNFQSRRPNTSFCFLDIRSPGLGDTAMYLCATSRGMREQYFGPGTRLTVT.

The rearrangement links TRBV7-9 to TRBJ1-1; unclear D gene. Germline-derived CDR1 and CDR2 are SEHNR and FQNEAQ (reference sequence). The CDR3 has 13 amino acids. V was cut by 5 bases and J by 6 bases, with 13 bases left in between. CDR3 protein: CASSQVGQPEAFF. DNA for the CDR3: TGTGCCAGCAGCCAAGTAGGCCAGCCTGAAGCTTTCTTT.

This chain joins TRBV5-1 and TRBJ1-1; unclear D gene. The V gene's germline CDR1 is SGHRS and CDR2 YFSETQ. With 2 bases removed from V and 2 bases from J, the gap between germline ends came to 19 bases. This CDR3 has 17 amino acids. CDR3 DNA: TGCGCCAGCAGCTTCCGGAGGCAGACGGGGTACAACACTGAAGCTTTCTTT. Encoded protein: CASSFRRQTGYNTEAFF.

Ten or more counts support this clonotype. This chain joins TRBV10-3 and TRBJ2-2; weak D call: TRBD2 (6 bases). Germline values: CDR1 ENHRY, CDR2 SYGVKD. The V gene lost 4 bases and the J gene lost 0 bases, with 9 bases spanning the gap. CDR3 length: 15 residues. CDR3 region: CAISGGDANTGELFF. The CDR3 nucleotides are TGTGCCATCAGTGGGGGGGACGCGAACACCGGGGAGCTGTTTTTT.

This rearrangement joins TRBV20-1 to TRBJ1-4; the D gene is possibly TRBD1 (5 bases). From germline, CDR1 is DFQATT and CDR2 SNEGSKA (reference sequence). The CDR3 has 14 amino acids. V lost 6 bases and J 8 bases, leaving 19 bases between the germline ends. The CDR3 protein is CSAPPGGLGEKLFF. The CDR3 region has the DNA TGCAGTGCACCGCCCGGGGGTTTAGGCGAAAAACTGTTTTTT.

The rearrangement uses TRBV7-2 and TRBJ1-1; D possibly corresponds to TRBD1 (5 bases). From germline, CDR1 is SGHTA and CDR2 FQGNSA. CDR3 length equals 14 residues. Trimming removed 5 bases at V and 10 bases at J, with 20 bases between. CDR3 region: CASSLSRQTHGAFF. The CDR3 bases are TGTGCCAGCAGCCTTAGCCGACAGACCCACGGAGCTTTCTTT.

The V gene is TRBV9, the J gene TRBJ2-7; tentatively, D is TRBD2 (5 bases). Germline lookup yields CDR1 SGDLS and CDR2 YYNGEE. The CDR3 is 20 residues long. With 1 base removed from V and 3 bases from J, the gap between germline ends came to 29 bases. The CDR3 sequence is CASSVLPGTVTQHSFYEQYF. As DNA, the CDR3 is TGTGCCAGCAGCGTACTCCCGGGAACGGTCACCCAACATTCCTTCTACGAGCAGTACTTC.

This clonotype was seen a few times. The genes are TRBV24-1 and TRBJ2-6; no reliable D call. CDR1 KGHDR and CDR2 SFDVKD come from the germline V gene. This CDR3 spans 16 amino acids. The germline V and J ends were trimmed by 4 bases and 2 bases, with 11 bases remaining between them. CDR3 region: CATSEPTSTGANVLTF. Here the CDR3 DNA reads TGTGCCACCAGTGAGCCTACCTCTACTGGGGCCAACGTCCTGACTTTC.

This clonotype was seen repeatedly, ten times or more. J is TRBJ1-2 and V is TRBV5-5; D is undetermined. Germline V gene data show CDR1 as SGHKS and CDR2 as YYEKEE (reference sequence). The CDR3 consists of 12 residues. The V end was cut by 6 bases, the J end by 14 bases, with 20 bases between. As DNA, the CDR3 is TGTGCCAGCACCTTAACGGACGGATTCTATACCTTC. It codes for CASTLTDGFYTF.

This clonotype showed up just once. The chain employs TRBV7-9 and TRBJ2-1, with 7 bases matching TRBD2. The J call is doubtful: the DNA matches TRBJ2-7 better. The CDR3 length is 13 residues. The germline V gene has CDR1 SEHNR and CDR2 FQNEAQ (reference sequence). The CDR3 spells CASSRGLGNEQYF. CDR3 nucleotides: TGTGCCAGCAGCAGAGGACTAGGCAATGAGCAGTACTTC.

This clonotype came up once. The junction departs from the called germline gene at one end, perhaps through a read error. This chain connects TRBV7-2 to TRBJ1-2, with D perhaps TRBD1 (6 bases). The CDR3 runs to 14 residues. Germline CDR1 SGHTA, CDR2 FQGNSA. The CDR3 loop is CVSSLVGGRNVYTF. As DNA, the CDR3 is TGTGTCAGCAGCTTAGTAGGGGGGCGTAATGTCTACACCTTC.

J is TRBJ2-7 and V is TRBV9, with TRBD2 matching 8 bases. The ends lost 4 bases at V and 6 bases at J; junction bases unmatched: 9. Looked up from germline, CDR1 is SGDLS and CDR2 is YYNGEE. The CDR3 has 14 residues. The CDR3 DNA reads TGTGCCAGCAGCAGTTACGGGACTAGTGGCGAGCAGTACTTC. This codes for CASSSYGTSGEQYF.

This clonotype was detected ten times or more. This CDR3 is CAISRQNTGELFF. In nucleotides, the CDR3 is TGTGCCATCAGTAGACAGAACACCGGGGAGCTGTTTTTT. The V gene is TRBV10-3, the J gene TRBJ2-2, with unresolved D. The germline V and J ends were trimmed by 5 bases and 1 base, with 5 bases remaining between them. This CDR3 comprises 13 residues. Germline CDR1 is ENHRY and CDR2 is SYGVKD.

This clonotype showed up many times. The V call is TRBV4-1, the J call TRBJ1-2, with D possibly being TRBD1 (5 bases). V shed 0 bases and J shed 7 bases, with 15 bases lying between them. CDR3 size: 15 residues. From germline, CDR1 is MGHRA and CDR2 YSYEKL. CDR3 protein: CASSQDIRVRFGYTF. The CDR3 DNA is TGCGCCAGCAGCCAAGACATCAGGGTTCGTTTTGGCTACACCTTC.

This clonotype was detected once. The chain joins TRBV6-1 to TRBJ2-5; TRBD1 matches 8 bases. Looked up from germline, CDR1 is MNHNS and CDR2 is SASEGT. V was clipped by 6 bases and J by 9 bases; unmatched bases: 9. The CDR3 totals 13 residues. CDR3 region: CASRDRDGTAQYF. The CDR3 coding sequence is TGTGCCAGCAGGGACAGGGATGGCACTGCCCAGTACTTC.

The chain employs TRBV19 and TRBJ1-5; weak D call: TRBD1 (5 bases). The CDR3 totals 14 residues. Germline loops: CDR1 LNHDA, CDR2 SQIVND (reference sequence). The V and J ends lost 6 bases and 7 bases respectively, with 16 bases between them. In DNA form, the CDR3 reads TGTGCCAGTAGCGCCGTGGGGGGAGCACAGCCCCAGCATTTT. Residues: CASSAVGGAQPQHF.

The V gene is TRBV12-3 or TRBV12-4, the J gene TRBJ1-4; 8 nucleotides line up with TRBD1. This CDR3 contains 15 residues. V shed 4 bases and J 8 bases; nucleotides not matched to a gene: 9. Here the CDR3 reads CASSWPGQEGEKLFF. In nucleotides, the CDR3 is TGTGCCAGCAGTTGGCCGGGACAGGAGGGGGAAAAACTGTTTTTT.

J is TRBJ2-5 and V is TRBV7-2, with D unresolved. Germline V gene sequence: CDR1 SGHTA, CDR2 FQGNSA. Trimming shortened V by 5 bases and J by 5 bases, and 6 bases separated the two germline ends. The CDR3 has 11 residues. CDR3 amino acids: CASSVYETQYF. The CDR3 DNA reads as TGTGCCAGCAGCGTCTACGAGACCCAGTACTTC.

The sample holds many counts of this clonotype. This chain uses TRBV4-1 with TRBJ2-7, with TRBD2 matching 10 bases. This CDR3 contains 16 residues. CDR1 and CDR2 (germline): MGHRA, YSYEKL. J was trimmed by 2 bases and V by 0 bases; bases with no gene match: 4. The CDR3 sequence is CASSQDTLAGAYEQYF. In DNA, the CDR3 is TGCGCCAGCAGCCAAGATACCCTAGCGGGGGCCTACGAGCAGTACTTC.

This clonotype was recorded a few times. The chain employs TRBV28 and TRBJ2-5; D uncertain. Between the trimmed V and J ends, which lost 0 bases and 2 bases, there was a span of 25 bases. Germline-derived CDR1 and CDR2 are MDHEN and SYDVKM. This CDR3 has 20 residues. The CDR3: CASSLWTLKHGNSKQETQYF. DNA of the CDR3: TGTGCCAGCAGTTTATGGACATTAAAGCATGGAAATTCTAAACAAGAGACCCAGTACTTC.

This clonotype was seen repeatedly, ten times or more. The rearrangement joins TRBV12-3 or TRBV12-4 to TRBJ1-1; D may be TRBD1 (5 bases). CDR3 length: 16 amino acids. The ends were cut back, 5 bases at V and 0 bases at J, with 16 bases in the middle. CDR3 loop: CASSPGSGGMNTEAFF. The CDR3 DNA reads TGTGCCAGCAGTCCGGGGTCGGGGGGGATGAACACTGAAGCTTTCTTT.